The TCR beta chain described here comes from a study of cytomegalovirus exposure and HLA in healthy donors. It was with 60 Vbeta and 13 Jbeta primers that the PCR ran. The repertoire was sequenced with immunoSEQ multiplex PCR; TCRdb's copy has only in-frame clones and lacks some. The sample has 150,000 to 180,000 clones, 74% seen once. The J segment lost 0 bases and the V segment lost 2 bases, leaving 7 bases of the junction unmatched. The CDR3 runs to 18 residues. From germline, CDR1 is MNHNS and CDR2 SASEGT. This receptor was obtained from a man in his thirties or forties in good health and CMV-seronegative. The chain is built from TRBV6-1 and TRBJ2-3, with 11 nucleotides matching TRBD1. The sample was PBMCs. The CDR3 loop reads CASSEKGQGVQSTDTQYF. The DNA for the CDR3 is TGTGCCAGCAGTGAAAAGGGACAGGGGGTTCAAAGCACAGATACGCAGTATTTT.